This is a list of T cell receptor beta chains from one sample in a study of graft-versus-host responses after intestinal transplantation. The assay was immunoSEQ multiplex PCR, and TCRdb's table has in-frame clones only and misses some. The data contain fewer than 4,500 clones, about 29% of them singletons. The sequences come from alloreactive CD4+ T cells from a mixed lymphocyte reaction culture, collected before transplantation. The source of these receptors is a human patient who was an organ donor for intestinal transplantation. CDR3s include the opening cysteine and the closing phenylalanine or tryptophan. The order of the fields is V gene, clone size, J gene, CDR3 protein. Not every row has a clone size; where given, it reads once, few, many or a size class.

TRBV7-7	medium-sized	TRBJ2-5	CASSLLSGVGETQYF
TRBV5-1	medium-sized	TRBJ2-5	CASSRGDSQETQYF
TRBV19	-	TRBJ2-3	CASSTSLTDTQYF
TRBV10-3	-	TRBJ2-2	CAINRGANTGELFF
TRBV27	-	TRBJ1-2	CASSPRSRVVGYTF
TRBV5-4	few	TRBJ2-4	CASSERTGMDIQYF
TRBV6-5	-	TRBJ2-1	CASSYDSSSYNEQFF
TRBV19	-	TRBJ1-2	CASSNRDYGYTF
TRBV30	once	TRBJ1-1	CALTRNTEAFF
TRBV18	-	TRBJ1-1	CASSPQMTGGLNTEAFF
TRBV18	-	TRBJ1-5	CASSPQTGGSQPQHF
TRBV7-3	-	TRBJ2-2	CASSLARGDTGELFF
TRBV7-9	-	TRBJ1-4	CASSLVVGVANEKLFF
TRBV7-4	-	TRBJ2-7	CASSLTPRAASYEQYF
TRBV7-1	few	TRBJ2-2	CASSLAAGANTGELFF